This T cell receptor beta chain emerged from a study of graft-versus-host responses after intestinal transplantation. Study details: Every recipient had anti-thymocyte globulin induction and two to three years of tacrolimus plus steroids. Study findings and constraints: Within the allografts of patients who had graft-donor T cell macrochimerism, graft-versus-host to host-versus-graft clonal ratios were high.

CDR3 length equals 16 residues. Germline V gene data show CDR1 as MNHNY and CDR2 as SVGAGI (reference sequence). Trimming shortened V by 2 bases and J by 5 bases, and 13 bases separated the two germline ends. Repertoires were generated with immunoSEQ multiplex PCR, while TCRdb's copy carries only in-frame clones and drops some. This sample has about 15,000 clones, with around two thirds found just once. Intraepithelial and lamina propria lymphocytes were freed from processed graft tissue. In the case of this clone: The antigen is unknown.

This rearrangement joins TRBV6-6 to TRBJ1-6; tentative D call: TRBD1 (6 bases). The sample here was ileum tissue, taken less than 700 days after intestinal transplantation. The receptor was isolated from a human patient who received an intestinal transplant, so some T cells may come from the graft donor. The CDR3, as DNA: TGTGCCAGCAGTTACGTTCGGGGGGCTAATAATTCACCCCTCCACTTT. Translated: CASSYVRGANNSPLHF.